One and the same sample provided the 9 T cell receptor beta chains below, sequenced in a study of T cell responses to AZD1222 COVID-19 vaccine. Profiling relied on immunoSEQ multiplex PCR, and the TCRdb table lists in-frame clones only, not all of them. This table has roughly 120,000 clones, 80% to 90% appearing once. The sample here was peripheral blood, taken on day 0 of MenACWY control vaccination. The receptors here all came from an adult in good health.

V is TRBV25-1 and J is TRBJ1-5; D is possibly TRBD1 (5 bases). The CDR3 loop spans 14 amino acids. CDR1 is MGHDK and CDR2 is SYGVNS in the germline V gene. V was trimmed by 4 bases and J by 4 bases, leaving 11 bases between them. The chain's CDR3 is CASSGGVGNQPQHF. The DNA of the CDR3 is TGTGCCAGCAGTGGGGGGGTTGGTAATCAGCCCCAGCATTTT.

The chain joins TRBV5-1 to TRBJ2-5; 11 nucleotides match TRBD1. Germline loops: CDR1 SGHRS, CDR2 YFSETQ. V shed 6 bases and J 5 bases; nucleotides not matched to a gene: 9. The CDR3 length is 15 residues. The CDR3 nucleotides are TGCGCCAGCACCTACAGGACAGGGGGCGGGGAGACCCAGTACTTC. Its translation: CASTYRTGGGETQYF.

CDR3 sequence: CASSQGYAGAQETQYF. CDR3 nucleotides: TGTGCCAGCAGCCAAGGTTATGCGGGGGCCCAAGAGACCCAGTACTTC. The chain is built from TRBV14 and TRBJ2-5; possible D gene TRBD2, 7 bases. Germline V gives CDR1 SGHDN, CDR2 FVKESK. Between the trimmed V and J ends, which lost 1 base and 1 base, there was a span of 13 bases. CDR3 size: 16 residues.

The chain has TRBV15 and TRBJ1-2, with D maybe TRBD1 (6 bases). Per germline, CDR1 LNHNV and CDR2 YYDKDF (reference sequence). This CDR3 is built from 13 residues. V lost 3 bases, J lost 8 bases, and 13 bases lay in between. The CDR3 loop reads CATSRAPTGGYTF. DNA for the CDR3: TGTGCCACCAGCAGGGCCCCGACAGGCGGCTACACCTTC.

The V call is TRBV27, the J call TRBJ1-5; no clear D gene. The CDR3 totals 11 residues. Germline V gene data show CDR1 as MNHEY and CDR2 as SMNVEV (reference sequence). V was clipped by 6 bases and J by 9 bases, with 9 bases between them. The chain's CDR3 is CASRGSGPQHF. In nucleotides, the CDR3 is TGTGCCAGCAGGGGGTCGGGGCCCCAGCATTTT.

The rearrangement joins TRBV6-6 to TRBJ2-7; TRBD2 might be the D (6 bases). The germline gives CDR1 MNHNY, CDR2 SVGAGI (reference sequence). V dropped 4 bases and J dropped 0 bases, with 10 bases sitting between them. This CDR3 comprises 14 residues. The CDR3 bases are TGTGCCAGCAGTTCCCCCGGGGGCTCCTACGAGCAGTACTTC. It translates to CASSSPGGSYEQYF.

The V call is TRBV2, the J call TRBJ2-1; D is uncertain. This CDR3 is built from 12 residues. V was pared by 4 bases and J by 10 bases, with 11 bases between. From germline, CDR1 is SNHLY and CDR2 FYNNEI. As DNA, the CDR3 is TGTGCCAGCAGTGTGTCGGCCGACGAGCAGTTCTTC. Its translation: CASSVSADEQFF.

In DNA, the CDR3 is TGTGCCAGCAGTGAATACGCAGGGACGAACACCGGGGAGCTGTTTTTT. This translates into CASSEYAGTNTGELFF. V and J are TRBV6-1 and TRBJ2-2; maybe TRBD1 (5 bases). This CDR3 comprises 16 residues. From germline, CDR1 is MNHNS and CDR2 SASEGT. The V gene lost 2 bases and the J gene lost 0 bases, with 10 bases spanning the gap.

The chain carries TRBV6-6 and TRBJ2-1, with D possibly TRBD1 on 6 matching bases. Germline V gene sequence: CDR1 MNHNY, CDR2 SVGAGI (reference sequence). The CDR3 has 20 residues. Between the trimmed V and J ends, which lost 6 bases and 0 bases, there was a span of 27 bases. Written as DNA, the CDR3 is TGTGCCAGCAGCAAAACACCACCTTATTCCGGGACAACCTCCTACAATGAGCAGTTCTTC. Protein sequence: CASSKTPPYSGTTSYNEQFF.